This note documents a single T cell receptor beta chain sequence. Its antigen remains unidentified. Base qualities are missing; no much larger clone stands one base away. Deletion took 8 bases off V and 0 bases off J, with a span of 11 bases between the germline ends. Taken from cysteine to phenylalanine, the CDR3 has 14 residues. Just the 42-base CDR3 DNA is kept, in frame starting at base 1. The germline V gene (reference sequence) yields DFQATT for CDR1 and SNEGSKA for CDR2. These data are taken from a study of T cell repertoires in cytomegalovirus infection (dated by TCRdb to about 2019). Context from the whole study: Recently identified HLA-C-restricted CMV epitopes, whose presentation resists viral immunomodulation, were targeted by peptide stimulations together with well-studied HLA-B-restricted epitopes. Donor HLA type was relevant to the analysis, as public TCR beta signatures indicated carriage of CMV infection together with the matching HLA type. Overall study outcomes, separate from this receptor: In both this cohort and an independent roughly 350-donor cohort, the cumulative frequency of public TCR beta family members distinguished carriers of CMV infection plus the relevant HLA type. The ex vivo response was dominated by HLA-C-restricted CMV-specific TCR beta clonotypes, which also provided the single most frequent clonotype in two of eight donors.

The listed sequencing device is Illumina HiSeq 1500. TCRdb reworked the public reads: Q25 trimming with fastp, MiXCR clone assembly, productive beta chains retained. Every entry covers one CDR3 protein and lists the most common genes and DNA from its rows. In this sample the table shows roughly 860,000 distinct CDR3 sequences, about 30% of which occur a single time. 9.5% to 15% of the sample is taken by the ten largest. Interpreted using the paper, the treatment or condition label stands for: in vitro stimulation with specific CMV peptide epitopes to enrich CMV-specific T cells. The chain is made from TRBV20-1 and TRBJ1-6; 6 matching bases give a weak D call of TRBD1. The receptor was isolated from a human donor in good health (CMV status not recorded). Some clones in this sample may be carry-over from other donors' samples. The sequences come from cultured CD8+ T cells from PBMCs, collected from culture after CMV antigen stimulation. The CDR3 in this case is CSLRGGSYNSPLHF. The nucleotide sequence reads TGCAGTCTGAGGGGGGGCTCCTATAATTCACCCCTCCACTTT.